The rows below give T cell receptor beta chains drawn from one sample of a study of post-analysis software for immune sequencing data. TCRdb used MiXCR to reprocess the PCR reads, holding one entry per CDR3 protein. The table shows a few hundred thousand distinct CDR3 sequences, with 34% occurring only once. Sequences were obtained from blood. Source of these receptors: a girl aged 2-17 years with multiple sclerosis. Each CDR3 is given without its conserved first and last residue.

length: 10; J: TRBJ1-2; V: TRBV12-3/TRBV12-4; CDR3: ASSFDDYGYT
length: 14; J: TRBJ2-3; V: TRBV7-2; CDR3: ASAPSAISSTDTQY
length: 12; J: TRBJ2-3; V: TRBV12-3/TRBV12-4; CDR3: ASSFSSRTDTQY
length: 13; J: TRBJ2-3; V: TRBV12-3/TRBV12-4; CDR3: ASSLAGAHTGTQY
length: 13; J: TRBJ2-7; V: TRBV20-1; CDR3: SARSYANRGFEQY
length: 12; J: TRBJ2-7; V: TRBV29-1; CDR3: SVEDGRGAYEQY
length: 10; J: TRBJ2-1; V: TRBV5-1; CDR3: ASKGSYNEQF
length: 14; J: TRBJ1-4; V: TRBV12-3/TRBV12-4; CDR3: ASTAPGTATNEKRF
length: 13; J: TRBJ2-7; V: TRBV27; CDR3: ASSLEPRTGYEQY
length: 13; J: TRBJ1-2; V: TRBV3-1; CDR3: ASSSVGTGSGGYT
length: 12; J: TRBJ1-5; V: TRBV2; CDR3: ASTNSGGNQPQH
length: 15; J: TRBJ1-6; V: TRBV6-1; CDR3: ASSRGSGQGLASPLH
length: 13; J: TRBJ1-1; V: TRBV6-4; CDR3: ASSDSASLHTEAF
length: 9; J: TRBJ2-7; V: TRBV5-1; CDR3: ASSLGREQY
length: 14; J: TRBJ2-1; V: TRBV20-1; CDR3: SARGASGGNYNEQF
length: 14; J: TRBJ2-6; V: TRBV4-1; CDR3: ASSQPRSSGANVLT
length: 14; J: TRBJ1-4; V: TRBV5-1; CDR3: ASSSRRGTTNEKLF
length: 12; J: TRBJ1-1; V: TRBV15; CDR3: ATSRAQVSTEAF
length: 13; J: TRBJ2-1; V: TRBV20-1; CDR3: SAPPGQKSYNEQF
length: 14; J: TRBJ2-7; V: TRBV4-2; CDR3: ASSQEYPGPSYEQY
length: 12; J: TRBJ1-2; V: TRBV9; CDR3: ASSVDWGSYGYT
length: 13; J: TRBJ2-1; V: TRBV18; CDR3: ASSPPLAEYNEQF
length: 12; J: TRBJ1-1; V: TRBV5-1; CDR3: ASSSSTGWAEAF
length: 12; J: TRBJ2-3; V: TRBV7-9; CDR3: ASRQQGSTDTQY
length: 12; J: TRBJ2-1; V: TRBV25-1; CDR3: ASNEPGGYNEQF
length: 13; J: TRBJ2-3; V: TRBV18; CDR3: ASSPLTGGTDTQY
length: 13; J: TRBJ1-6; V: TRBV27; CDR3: ASSLRPDYNSPLH
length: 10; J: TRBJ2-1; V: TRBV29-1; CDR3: SVWSGGHEQF
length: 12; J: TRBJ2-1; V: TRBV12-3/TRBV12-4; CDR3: ATSGGSNYNEQF
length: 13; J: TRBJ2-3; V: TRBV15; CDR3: ATSSRLGVGDTQY
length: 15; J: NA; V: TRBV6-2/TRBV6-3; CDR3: ASSFGTGNFVGYEQY
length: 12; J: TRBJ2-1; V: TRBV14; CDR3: ASSQDRCYNEQF
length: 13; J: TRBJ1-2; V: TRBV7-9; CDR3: ASSFRQGAAYGYT
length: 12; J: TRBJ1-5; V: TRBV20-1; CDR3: SAAGQGSNQPQH
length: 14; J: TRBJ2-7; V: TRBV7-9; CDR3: ASSLARAGAFYEQY
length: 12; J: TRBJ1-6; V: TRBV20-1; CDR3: SARGPGNNSPLH
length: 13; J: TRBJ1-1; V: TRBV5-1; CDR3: ASSLRTGGGREAF
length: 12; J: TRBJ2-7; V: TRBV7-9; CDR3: ASSMGQGRYEQY
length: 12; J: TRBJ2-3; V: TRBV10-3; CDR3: AISMTVSTDTQY
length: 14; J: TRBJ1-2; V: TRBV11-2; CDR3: ASSPVTGARLYGYT
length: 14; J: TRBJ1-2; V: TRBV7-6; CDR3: ASSLAEGGAPYGYT
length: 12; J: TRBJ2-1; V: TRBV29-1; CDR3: SVRDMSSYNEQF
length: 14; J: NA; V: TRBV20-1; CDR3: SARPHLAGLYNEQY
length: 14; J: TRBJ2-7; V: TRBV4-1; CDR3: ANSQGIRDRGYEQY
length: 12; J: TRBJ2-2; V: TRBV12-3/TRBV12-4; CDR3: ASSLGRNTGELF
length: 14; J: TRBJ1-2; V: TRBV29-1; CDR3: SVLPFPGQASYGYT
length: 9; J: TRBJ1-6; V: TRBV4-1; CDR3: ASSQGGPLH
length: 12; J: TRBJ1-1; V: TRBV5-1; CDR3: ASSLEGGGTEAF
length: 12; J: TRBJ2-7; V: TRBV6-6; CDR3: ASSTGLATYEQY
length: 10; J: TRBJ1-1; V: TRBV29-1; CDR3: SAGPASTEAF
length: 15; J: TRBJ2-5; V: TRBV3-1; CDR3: ASSQVPQQRDRETQY
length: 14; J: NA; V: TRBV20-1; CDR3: SAPLGVREDLQTQY
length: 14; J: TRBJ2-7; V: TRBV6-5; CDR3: ASSYGGQGAAYGQY
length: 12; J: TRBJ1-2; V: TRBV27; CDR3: ASRLRGLGYGYT
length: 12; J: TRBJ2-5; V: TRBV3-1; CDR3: ASSHSWGEETQY